Following are 19 T cell receptor beta chains from one sample sequenced in a study of long-term antiretroviral therapy in people with HIV. The libraries were made with immunoSEQ v3.0 at survey level. TCRdb's copy holds only in-frame clones and misses some; the assay was immunoSEQ multiplex PCR. The sample shows 30,000 to 40,000 clones, 70% to 90% of them seen only once. The sequencing used unsorted PBMCs, collected 1.1 years after starting antiretroviral therapy. These receptors all come from a man younger than 30 with HIV.

This chain connects TRBV5-1 to TRBJ2-5; D remains ambiguous. CDR1 and CDR2 from the germline V gene are SGHRS and YFSETQ. The CDR3 runs to 14 residues. V lost 0 bases and J lost 1, with 7 bases in between. CDR3 amino acids: CASSLAPGQETQYF. The CDR3 DNA reads as TGCGCCAGCAGCTTGGCCCCGGGCCAAGAGACCCAGTACTTC.

This clone was counted between two and nine times. The rearrangement links TRBV25-1 to TRBJ2-7, with D possibly matching TRBD1 (6 bases). This CDR3 contains 14 residues. Germline CDR1 reads MGHDK; CDR2 reads SYGVNS. V was pared by 4 bases and J by 3 bases, with 13 bases between. This CDR3 reads CASSATGLGYEQYF. The CDR3 DNA sequence: TGTGCCAGCAGTGCAACAGGGTTGGGCTACGAGCAGTACTTC.

The gene calls are TRBV7-9 and TRBJ2-3; D is ambiguous. The V and J ends lost 2 bases and 2 bases respectively, with 2 bases between them. Germline V CDR1 and CDR2: SEHNR, FQNEAQ (reference sequence). CDR3 length: 12 amino acids. In DNA form, the CDR3 reads TGTGCCAGCAGCTTACACACAGATACGCAGTATTTT. Protein product: CASSLHTDTQYF.

The V and J genes are TRBV15 and TRBJ2-7; 7 nucleotides align to TRBD1. The germline V gene has CDR1 LNHNV and CDR2 YYDKDF (reference sequence). The CDR3 totals 14 residues. Trimming at V came to 8 bases and at J to 2 bases, leaving 9 bases not matched to a gene. For the CDR3, the DNA is TGTGCCACCTCCCTGGACAGGTTTACCTACGAGCAGTACTTC. This translates into CATSLDRFTYEQYF.

Comments on this clone: Other DNA sequences in this sample translate to the same CDR3. The CDR3 nucleotides are TGCGCCAGCAGCTTGAAGGGAACAGCTAACTATGGCTACACCTTC. This codes for CASSLKGTANYGYTF. This chain connects TRBV5-1 to TRBJ1-2; D call uncertain. Per germline, CDR1 SGHRS and CDR2 YFSETQ. V was shortened by 1 base and J by 0 bases, with 10 bases between the two germline ends. CDR3 length: 15 residues.

The CDR3 reads CASSPTRTSGRTDTQYF. The DNA of the CDR3 is TGTGCCAGCTCCCCCACTCGGACTAGCGGACGCACAGATACGCAGTATTTT. The V and J genes are TRBV18 and TRBJ2-3, with 10 bases that match TRBD2. The germline gives CDR1 KGHSH, CDR2 LQKENI. V lost 6 bases and J lost 1; bases outside the gene matches: 10. CDR3 size: 17 residues.

This rearrangement joins TRBV27 to TRBJ2-1; no clear D. The CDR3 totals 16 residues. Germline-derived CDR1 and CDR2 are MNHEY and SMNVEV (reference sequence). V lost 6 bases to trimming and J lost 2 bases, with 17 bases between them. The CDR3 DNA reads as TGTGCCAGCAGGAGAACTAAAGTGAGCCCCTACAATGAGCAGTTCTTC. This gives the protein CASRRTKVSPYNEQFF.

This chain links TRBV28 with TRBJ2-3, with D possibly matching TRBD1 (6 bases). Germline-derived CDR1 and CDR2 are MDHEN and SYDVKM. The CDR3 spans 15 residues. The V end lost 5 bases, the J end lost 1 base, and 13 bases lay between the germline ends. This CDR3 reads CASSQTGRRTDTQYF. The CDR3 coding sequence is TGTGCCAGCAGTCAGACAGGTCGGCGCACAGATACGCAGTATTTT. Drawing the rest from reference TRBV28 and TRBJ2-3, the complete variable domain is DVKVTQSSRYLVKRTGEKVFLECVQDMDHENMFWYRQDPGLGLRLIYFSYDVKMKEKGDIPEGYSVSREKKERFSLILESASTNQTSMYLCASSQTGRRTDTQYFGPGTRLTVL.

In nucleotides, the CDR3 is TGCGCCAGCAGCTTGGTGCAGGGTACCTACGAGCAGTACTTC. It specifies CASSLVQGTYEQYF. The chain employs TRBV5-1 and TRBJ2-7; TRBD1 is a possible D gene (5 bases). Germline V gene data show CDR1 as SGHRS and CDR2 as YFSETQ. V was clipped by 0 bases and J by 2 bases, with 9 bases between them. The CDR3 spans 14 residues.

The V gene is TRBV10-3, the J gene TRBJ2-1; D is tentatively TRBD1 or TRBD2 (5 bases each). V was cut by 4 bases and J by 10 bases, with 11 bases left in between. Germline CDR1 ENHRY, CDR2 SYGVKD. The CDR3 extends over 12 amino acids. This chain's CDR3 is CAISGGTAEQFF. The CDR3 DNA is TGTGCCATCAGTGGGGGGACGGCAGAGCAGTTCTTC.

The gene calls are TRBV5-5 and TRBJ1-2, with D perhaps matching TRBD1 (5 bases). V was clipped by 4 bases and J by 1 base, with 14 bases between them. Looked up from germline, CDR1 is SGHKS and CDR2 is YYEKEE (reference sequence). The CDR3 has 15 amino acids. This chain's CDR3 is CASSLTTELNYGYTF. In DNA form, the CDR3 reads TGTGCCAGCAGCCTAACGACAGAACTTAACTATGGCTACACCTTC.

The chain uses TRBV6-1 and TRBJ2-1; TRBD1 aligns across 7 bases. J lost 2 bases, V lost 6 bases, and 7 bases had no gene match. This CDR3 is built from 15 residues. Germline CDR1 is MNHNS and CDR2 is SASEGT. In nucleotides, the CDR3 is TGTGCCAGCAGAGCAGATGGGACAGCCTACAATGAGCAGTTCTTC. Encoded protein: CASRADGTAYNEQFF.

The chain carries TRBV25-1 and TRBJ1-4, with D hard to call. V was trimmed by 2 bases and J by 4 bases, leaving 11 bases between them. The CDR3 has 15 amino acids. The germline gives CDR1 MGHDK, CDR2 SYGVNS. DNA of the CDR3: TGTGCCAGCAGTGAACTCGGCAGCTTTAATGAAAAACTGTTTTTT. Translation: CASSELGSFNEKLFF.

This chain connects TRBV7-3 to TRBJ2-3; D may be TRBD2 (6 bases). CDR3 length equals 14 residues. Germline V CDR1 and CDR2: SGHTA, FQGTGA. V was clipped by 2 bases and J by 3 bases, with 9 bases between them. CDR3 region: CASSLSGETDTQYF. The CDR3 coding sequence is TGTGCCAGCAGCTTATCGGGAGAAACAGATACGCAGTATTTT. Drawing the rest from reference TRBV7-3 and TRBJ2-3, the complete variable domain is GAGVSQTPSNKVTEKGKYVELRCDPISGHTALYWYRQSLGQGPEFLIYFQGTGAADDSGLPNDRFFAVRPEGSVSTLKIQRTERGDSAVYLCASSLSGETDTQYFGPGTRLTVL.

This chain connects TRBV4-3 to TRBJ1-2; D might be TRBD1 (5 bases). Germline values: CDR1 LGHNA, CDR2 YSLEER. This CDR3 comprises 15 residues. V lost 0 bases, J lost 7 bases, and 15 bases lay in between. The CDR3: CASSQEAGTTGGYTF. CDR3 sequence (DNA): TGCGCCAGCAGCCAAGAGGCAGGGACTACGGGTGGCTACACCTTC.

The chain uses TRBV5-6 and TRBJ1-4, with D perhaps TRBD1 (5 bases). Germline CDR1 is SGHDT and CDR2 is YYEEEE. The CDR3 runs 13 residues. Trimming took off 0 bases at V and 8 bases at J, with 8 bases between the two ends. DNA for the CDR3: TGTGCCAGCAGCTTGGTAGGGGAAGAAAAACTGTTTTTT. It specifies CASSLVGEEKLFF.

The rearrangement joins TRBV19 to TRBJ1-2; 9 nucleotides align to TRBD1. Germline V CDR1 and CDR2: LNHDA, SQIVND (reference sequence). The CDR3 runs to 15 residues. V lost 5 bases, J lost 3 bases, and 7 bases stayed unmatched. Here the CDR3 reads CASSSTGGRHYGYTF. The CDR3 nucleotides read TGTGCCAGTAGTTCGACAGGGGGACGGCACTATGGCTACACCTTC.

The V gene is TRBV10-1, the J gene TRBJ2-7; D gene ambiguous. Germline V gene sequence: CDR1 WNHNN, CDR2 SYGVQD (reference sequence). V lost 0 bases and J 7 bases, leaving 10 bases between the germline ends. The CDR3 runs 13 residues. The CDR3 spells CASSESRVGEQYF. Here the CDR3 DNA reads TGCGCCAGCAGTGAGTCACGGGTGGGGGAGCAGTACTTC.

The rearrangement links TRBV5-4 to TRBJ2-2; 9 nucleotides line up with TRBD1. V shed 0 bases and J 1 base; nucleotides not matched to a gene: 1. The CDR3 contains 16 residues. CDR1 and CDR2 (germline): SGHNT, YYREEE (reference sequence). CDR3 sequence (DNA): TGTGCCAGCAGCTTGGGGGGACAGGGGAACACCGGGGAGCTGTTTTTT. It translates to CASSLGGQGNTGELFF.